These 4 T cell receptor beta chains originate from one sample sequenced in a study of T cells in localized non-small cell lung cancer. Clones were sequenced by immunoSEQ multiplex PCR, and TCRdb holds only the in-frame ones, with some missing. The data show tens of thousands of clones, about nine tenths seen once. The sequenced sample was peripheral blood, obtained before any cancer treatment. These receptor sequences come from a man aged 35 to 70 with stage I lung adenocarcinoma.

The V gene is TRBV4-3, the J gene TRBJ2-5; no firm D call. Germline CDR1 reads LGHNA; CDR2 reads YSLEER. There are 15 residues in the CDR3. V dropped 3 bases and J dropped 1 base, with 12 bases sitting between them. CDR3 sequence reads: CASSQQHRSQETQYF. The CDR3 DNA follows: TGCGCCAGCAGCCAGCAGCACCGATCCCAAGAGACCCAGTACTTC.

The rearrangement uses TRBV5-4 and TRBJ1-2, with 7 bases fitting TRBD1. The CDR3 is 12 residues long. The V segment lost 4 bases and the J segment 10 bases; nucleotides outside the gene matches: 7. Germline loops: CDR1 SGHNT, CDR2 YYREEE (reference sequence). The CDR3 bases are TGTGCCAGCAGCGGGACAGTCGTCGACTACACCTTC. This encodes CASSGTVVDYTF.

The rearrangement joins TRBV6-5 to TRBJ2-1; 10 bases agree with TRBD1. The CDR3 spans 13 residues. Per the germline V gene, CDR1 is MNHEY and CDR2 is SVGAGI. V gave up 8 bases and J gave up 9 bases; unmatched junction bases: 7. The CDR3: CASSDRGYGEQFF. CDR3 bases: TGTGCCAGCTCGGACAGGGGGTACGGTGAGCAGTTCTTC.

V gene TRBV30 combines with J gene TRBJ2-7, with 7 bases that match TRBD1. Germline V gene sequence: CDR1 GTSNPN, CDR2 SVGIG (reference sequence). The CDR3 has 14 residues. Trimming took 0 bases from V and 7 from J; bases not matched to a gene: 9. CDR3 in amino acids: CAWSVGQDSMEQYF. CDR3 DNA: TGTGCCTGGAGTGTCGGACAGGACTCCATGGAGCAGTACTTC. Looking up the rest from reference TRBV30 and TRBJ2-7 gives the full variable domain: SQTIHQWPATLVQPVGSPLSLECTVEGTSNPNLYWYRQAAGRGLQLLFYSVGIGQISSEVPQNLSASRPQDRQFILSSKKLLLSDSGFYLCAWSVGQDSMEQYFGPGTRLTVT.